The following is a T cell receptor (beta chain) sequence with its context. What it binds is unknown. This specimen belongs to a study of OX40 agonist ivuxolimab in advanced cancers. At the level of the study: In this trial design, patients received ivuxolimab intravenously at 0.01 to 10 mg/kg every 2 weeks. Head and neck, renal cell, melanoma or hepatocellular carcinoma were the cancers that dose-escalation patients had. Antecedent anti-PD-1, anti-PD-L1 or anti-CTLA-4 therapy was permissible, with over 35% having received some.

Clones were sequenced by immunoSEQ multiplex PCR, and TCRdb holds only the in-frame ones, with some missing. The table records about 79,000 clones, around 92% of them present only once. General study findings and limits: On average, CD8+ T cells showed a greater number of expanded clones than CD4+.

The CDR3 has 11 amino acids. The germline CDR1 and CDR2 sequences are MNHEY and SVGAGI. V lost 7 bases and J lost 7, with 10 bases in between. The sample consisted of CD4+ or CD8+ T cells sorted from blood, taken in a trial of the OX40 agonist ivuxolimab. The chain has TRBV6-5 and TRBJ1-1; D ambiguous. The sequence came from an adult with an advanced solid tumor such as melanoma, head and neck, liver or kidney cancer. CDR3 coding DNA: TGTGCCAGCACCACCGGATATGAAGCTTTCTTT. This codes for CASTTGYEAFF.